This T cell receptor (beta chain) was recorded in a study of identical twins. Study-wide points: Memory repertoires lacked the insertion deficit that abundant cord blood beta clonotypes showed. Researchers reported weaker excess twin sharing in beta out-of-frame sequences. Without tracking the same donors, conclusions rested on cross-sectional statistical analysis.

The CDR3 runs 19 residues. The V and J ends lost 4 bases and 0 bases respectively, with 24 bases between them. Germline loops: CDR1 MNHEY, CDR2 SVGEGT. As concerns this clonotype: Antigen specificity is unknown.

Using its own MiXCR run on the 5' RACE reads, TCRdb lists one record per CDR3 protein. The sample yields hundreds of thousands of distinct CDR3 sequences, roughly 6% seen once. Sequenced sample: naive T cells sorted from blood. The receptor's source is a man between 18 and 35 years old in good health. This sequence joins TRBV6-2 or TRBV6-3 and TRBJ2-5; D is possibly TRBD1 (5 bases). The CDR3 here is CASSLNQPAGAHYQETQYF. The CDR3 bases are TGTGCCAGCAGTTTAAACCAACCGGCTGGGGCTCACTACCAAGAGACCCAGTACTTC.